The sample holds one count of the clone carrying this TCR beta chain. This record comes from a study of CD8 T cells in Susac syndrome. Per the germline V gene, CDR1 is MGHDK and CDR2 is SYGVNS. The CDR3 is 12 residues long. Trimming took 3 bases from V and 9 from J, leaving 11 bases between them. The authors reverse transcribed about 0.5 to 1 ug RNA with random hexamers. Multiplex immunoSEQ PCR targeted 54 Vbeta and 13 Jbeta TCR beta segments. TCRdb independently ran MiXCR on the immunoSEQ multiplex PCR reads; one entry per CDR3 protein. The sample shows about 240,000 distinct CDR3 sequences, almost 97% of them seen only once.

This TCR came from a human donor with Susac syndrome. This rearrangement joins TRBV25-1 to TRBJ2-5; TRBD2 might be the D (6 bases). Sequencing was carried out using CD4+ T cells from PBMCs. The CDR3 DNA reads TGTGCCAGCAGTGAGCAAGGGGAGGCCCAGTACTTC. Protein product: CASSEQGEAQYF.